One sample yielded the 32 T cell receptor beta chains listed below, sequenced in a study of blood T cell repertoires in COVID-19. The data were produced by immunoSEQ multiplex PCR, yet TCRdb's version contains in-frame clones alone and is incomplete. In the table there are about 200,000 clones, 78% of which are singletons. Sequencing input: peripheral blood. These receptors came from an elderly woman with active or convalescent COVID-19.

The chain is built from TRBV30 and TRBJ1-5, with 8 bases lining up with TRBD1. This CDR3 is 13 amino acids long. Germline values: CDR1 GTSNPN, CDR2 SVGIG (reference sequence). With V trimmed by 5 bases and J by 3 bases, 3 bases remained unmatched. DNA of the CDR3: TGTGCCTGGGGGACAGGCTCCAATCAGCCCCAGCATTTT. It encodes CAWGTGSNQPQHF. The full variable domain, rest sourced from reference TRBV30 and TRBJ1-5, is SQTIHQWPATLVQPVGSPLSLECTVEGTSNPNLYWYRQAAGRGLQLLFYSVGIGQISSEVPQNLSASRPQDRQFILSSKKLLLSDSGFYLCAWGTGSNQPQHFGDGTRLSIL.

The V and J genes are TRBV29-1 and TRBJ1-1, with 7 bases matching TRBD1. The length of the CDR3 is 13 residues. The germline gives CDR1 SQVTM, CDR2 ANQGSEA. The junction had 6 bases not matched to a gene; V was cut back by 7 bases and J by 1 base. The CDR3 loop is CSAVGQQNTEAFF. Written as DNA, the CDR3 is TGCAGCGCCGTGGGACAGCAGAACACTGAAGCTTTCTTT. Full variable domain (missing parts from reference TRBV29-1 and TRBJ1-1): SAVISQKPSRDICQRGTSLTIQCQVDSQVTMMFWYRQQPGQSLTLIATANQGSEATYESGFVIDKFPISRPNLTFSTLTVSNMSPEDSSIYLCSAVGQQNTEAFFGQGTRLTVV.

V usage is TRBV4-1 and J usage is TRBJ1-4, with 10 bases lining up with TRBD1. Trimming at V came to 8 bases and at J to 5 bases, leaving 17 bases not matched to a gene. The CDR3 length is 18 residues. The germline V gene has CDR1 MGHRA and CDR2 YSYEKL. The CDR3 region has the DNA TGCGCCAGCTCCAACCCGGGACAGGGGCTCCGTTTGAATGAAAAACTGTTTTTT. As protein: CASSNPGQGLRLNEKLFF.

The V gene is TRBV5-1, the J gene TRBJ2-3; D is undetermined. Trimming pared 0 bases from V and 7 bases from J, leaving 15 bases between. The germline CDR1 and CDR2 sequences are SGHRS and YFSETQ. The CDR3 covers 15 residues. The CDR3 sequence is CASSLGLTPRNTQYF. DNA for the CDR3: TGCGCCAGCAGCTTGGGGTTAACCCCTAGAAATACGCAGTATTTT.

The gene calls are TRBV4-3 and TRBJ1-2; D is unresolved. This CDR3 has 16 amino acids. In germline, CDR1 is LGHNA, CDR2 YSLEER. Trimming removed 0 bases from V and 2 bases from J, with 13 bases in between. For the CDR3, the DNA is TGCGCCAGCAGCCAAGAATTCGTCGCCGGGAACTATGGCTACACCTTC. This encodes CASSQEFVAGNYGYTF.

About this clone itself: This sample includes further DNA sequences coding for the same CDR3. CDR3 loop: CASSFGVQETQYF. Written as DNA, the CDR3 is TGCGCCAGCAGCTTCGGAGTTCAAGAGACCCAGTACTTC. The V call is TRBV5-1, the J call TRBJ2-5; D call uncertain. The CDR3 consists of 13 residues. Trimming shortened V by 2 bases and J by 2 bases, and 7 bases separated the two germline ends. Germline CDR1 reads SGHRS; CDR2 reads YFSETQ. The entire variable domain, with the rest obtained from reference TRBV5-1 and TRBJ2-5, is as follows: KAGVTQTPRYLIKTRGQQVTLSCSPISGHRSVSWYQQTPGQGLQFLFEYFSETQRNKGNFPGRFSGRQFSNSRSEMNVSTLELGDSALYLCASSFGVQETQYFGPGTRLLVL.

This sequence joins TRBV5-1 and TRBJ2-3; TRBD2 agrees at 11 bases. Germline V CDR1 and CDR2: SGHRS, YFSETQ. The CDR3 sequence is 14 residues long. With 4 bases clipped from V and 8 bases from J, the junction kept 6 bases outside the gene matches. Written as DNA, the CDR3 is TGCGCCAGCAGCCCGGGGACTAGCGGAATTACGCAGTATTTT. Protein product: CASSPGTSGITQYF.

This sequence joins TRBV4-2 and TRBJ1-4; D is perhaps TRBD1 (6 bases). CDR1 and CDR2 (germline): LGHNA, YNFKEQ. Deletions cut 0 bases from V and 7 bases from J, with 18 bases between. The CDR3 is 17 amino acids. CDR3 amino acids: CASSQEPSTGYSEKLFF. The CDR3 region has the DNA TGTGCCAGCAGCCAAGAACCTTCTACAGGGTATTCTGAAAAACTGTTTTTT.

This sequence joins TRBV19 and TRBJ1-1; 10 bases align to TRBD1. Germline V lookup: CDR1 LNHDA, CDR2 SQIVND (reference sequence). Losses at the gene ends were 5 bases for V and 1 base for J; bases not matched to a gene: 7. This CDR3 comprises 16 residues. CDR3 DNA sequence: TGTGCCAGTAGTTTCAGACAGGGGGCGCGGAACACTGAAGCTTTCTTT. Protein product: CASSFRQGARNTEAFF. Together with reference TRBV19 and TRBJ1-1, the CDR3 gives the full variable domain: DGGITQSPKYLFRKEGQNVTLSCEQNLNHDAMYWYRQDPGQGLRLIYYSQIVNDFQKGDIAEGYSVSREKKESFPLTVTSAQKNPTAFYLCASSFRQGARNTEAFFGQGTRLTVV.

This clone has just one count. The rearrangement joins TRBV2 to TRBJ2-7; tentatively, D is TRBD2 (5 bases). V lost 6 bases and J 7 bases, leaving 13 bases between the germline ends. The CDR3 is 12 amino acids. From germline, CDR1 is SNHLY and CDR2 FYNNEI. CDR3 sequence reads: CASRTGSFEQYF. The CDR3, as DNA: TGTGCCAGCAGGACGGGGTCCTTTGAGCAGTACTTC.

The chain joins TRBV5-1 to TRBJ2-3; 14 nucleotides match TRBD2. V shed 4 bases, J shed 1 base, and the junction held 14 bases outside the gene matches. The CDR3 has 20 residues. Germline CDR1 is SGHRS and CDR2 is YFSETQ. CDR3 DNA: TGCGCCAGCAGCATCGGGACTAGCGGGGGAGCCACAGCTCGCACAGATACGCAGTATTTT. Protein sequence: CASSIGTSGGATARTDTQYF.

This chain uses TRBV4-3 with TRBJ1-1; the D gene is possibly TRBD1 (5 bases). CDR1 is LGHNA and CDR2 is YSLEER in the germline V gene. The CDR3 totals 16 residues. V gave up 2 bases and J gave up 4 bases, with 17 bases separating them. The CDR3 here is CASSQNRGFTGTEAFF. In DNA, the CDR3 is TGCGCCAGCAGCCAAAATCGGGGGTTTACGGGCACTGAAGCTTTCTTT.

This chain links TRBV19 with TRBJ1-5; 11 bases line up with TRBD1. CDR1 and CDR2 from the germline V gene are LNHDA and SQIVND (reference sequence). The length of the CDR3 is 19 residues. The ends lost 6 bases at V and 3 bases at J; junction bases unmatched: 16. CDR3: CASSRLGTGGSLHNQPQHF. The DNA of the CDR3 is TGTGCCAGTAGCCGATTGGGGACAGGGGGATCCCTGCACAATCAGCCCCAGCATTTT.

CDR3 loop: CASSGGAGRTDTQYF. CDR3 DNA sequence: TGTGCCAGCAGCGGGGGGGCCGGTCGCACAGATACGCAGTATTTT. The J gene is TRBJ2-3, the V gene TRBV7-9, with D possibly matching TRBD2 (7 bases). This CDR3 spans 15 amino acids. Germline V gene lookup returns CDR1 SEHNR and CDR2 FQNEAQ (reference sequence). Trimming pared 5 bases from V and 1 base from J, leaving 13 bases between.

This clone has a handful of counts. J is TRBJ2-1 and V is TRBV12-3 or TRBV12-4, with 8 bases matching TRBD1. The CDR3 sequence is 13 residues long. After removal of 5 bases from V and 7 bases from J, the junction contained 4 bases not matched to a gene. This CDR3 reads CASSRTGSNEQFF. Written as DNA, the CDR3 is TGTGCCAGCAGTAGGACAGGGTCGAATGAGCAGTTCTTC.

This clone showed up just once. This chain joins TRBV6-2 or TRBV6-3 and TRBJ1-1, with TRBD1 matching over 7 bases. Germline CDR1 is MNHEY and CDR2 is SVGEGT. There are 15 residues in the CDR3. The J segment lost 1 base and the V segment lost 6 bases, leaving 8 bases of the junction unmatched. The CDR3: CASSPNRGWNTEAFF. CDR3 nucleotides: TGTGCCAGCAGCCCGAACAGGGGATGGAACACTGAAGCTTTCTTT.

This chain uses TRBV7-2 with TRBJ1-5; D call uncertain. The CDR3 has 15 amino acids. CDR1 SGHTA and CDR2 FQGNSA come from the germline V gene. Deletions cut 0 bases from V and 4 bases from J, with 10 bases between. CDR3 DNA sequence: TGTGCCAGCAGCTTAGCTGCGGGGAAAAATCAGCCCCAGCATTTT. Translated, it gives CASSLAAGKNQPQHF.

The chain combines TRBV5-5 with TRBJ1-6; perhaps TRBD1 as D (6 bases). Looked up from germline, CDR1 is SGHKS and CDR2 is YYEKEE (reference sequence). The CDR3 length is 15 residues. With 4 bases removed from V and 6 bases from J, the gap between germline ends came to 14 bases. CDR3 nucleotides: TGTGCCAGCAGCACCTTGCAGGGGTTTAATTCACCCCTCCACTTT. It yields the protein CASSTLQGFNSPLHF.

J is TRBJ2-3 and V is TRBV10-1; 8 bases fit TRBD1. V shed 2 bases and J 8 bases; nucleotides not matched to a gene: 9. The germline gives CDR1 WNHNN, CDR2 SYGVQD (reference sequence). The CDR3 contains 15 residues. This CDR3 is CASSEAQGARGTQYF. CDR3 DNA sequence: TGCGCCAGCAGTGAGGCCCAGGGGGCAAGAGGTACGCAGTATTTT.

A note on this clone: Its ends do not fully match the called genes, so a read error is possible. The chain uses TRBV15 and TRBJ1-1, with D unclear. The germline gives CDR1 LNHNV, CDR2 YYDKDF (reference sequence). CDR3 length equals 13 residues. CDR3 in DNA: TGTGCCACCAGCCGAGAACCGGGGACTGAAGCTTTCTTT. It is translated as CATSREPGTEAFF.

The chain combines TRBV6-5 with TRBJ2-1; TRBD1 agrees at 7 bases. The CDR3 totals 15 residues. CDR1 and CDR2 (germline): MNHEY, SVGAGI. V gave up 6 bases and J gave up 2 bases; unmatched junction bases: 7. The DNA of the CDR3 is TGTGCCAGCAGCCCATACGGGACAGCCTACAATGAGCAGTTCTTC. This translates into CASSPYGTAYNEQFF.

This rearrangement joins TRBV7-8 to TRBJ2-7; 8 positions agree with TRBD1. Germline CDR1 is SGHVS and CDR2 is FQNEAQ. V lost 1 base and J lost 2; bases outside the gene matches: 4. The CDR3 loop spans 15 amino acids. The DNA of the CDR3 is TGTGCCAGCAGCTTAGGATGGACAGGGACCTACGAGCAGTACTTC. It yields the protein CASSLGWTGTYEQYF.

This chain connects TRBV27 to TRBJ2-1; the match to TRBD1 covers 12 bases. V lost 0 bases, J lost 3 bases, and 6 bases stayed unmatched. In germline, CDR1 is MNHEY, CDR2 SMNVEV (reference sequence). This CDR3 is 18 amino acids long. This CDR3 is CASSLSRGQGADYNEQFF. CDR3 coding DNA: TGTGCCAGCAGTTTATCGAGGGGACAGGGGGCGGACTACAATGAGCAGTTCTTC.

J is TRBJ2-1 and V is TRBV28; TRBD1 is a possible D gene (6 bases). The CDR3 contains 14 residues. CDR1 MDHEN and CDR2 SYDVKM come from the germline V gene. V shed 10 bases and J shed 5 bases, with 18 bases lying between them. The chain's CDR3 is CAISRQALNNEQFF. CDR3 sequence (DNA): TGTGCCATTTCGAGACAGGCTCTCAACAATGAGCAGTTCTTC.

V and J are TRBV7-8 and TRBJ2-7; TRBD2 matches at 8 bases. The CDR3 consists of 14 residues. J was trimmed by 2 bases and V by 1 base; bases with no gene match: 1. Per germline, CDR1 SGHVS and CDR2 FQNEAQ. CDR3 sequence: CASSLGGGPYEQYF. For the CDR3, the DNA is TGTGCCAGCAGCTTAGGCGGGGGGCCCTACGAGCAGTACTTC.

This chain links TRBV18 with TRBJ1-3; D not certain. The CDR3 contains 16 residues. Germline V CDR1 and CDR2: KGHSH, LQKENI. The V and J ends lost 6 bases and 3 bases respectively, with 18 bases between them. This chain's CDR3 is CASSPRQRAGGNTIYF. The CDR3, as DNA: TGTGCCAGCTCCCCCCGTCAGCGGGCTGGTGGAAACACCATATATTTT.

The chain carries TRBV18 and TRBJ2-7; D remains ambiguous. The germline V gene encodes CDR1 KGHSH and CDR2 LQKENI. The CDR3 is 13 amino acids. V shed 3 bases and J shed 6 bases, with 12 bases lying between them. This CDR3 is CASSPGQASEQYF. CDR3 in DNA: TGTGCCAGCTCACCGGGCCAGGCCTCCGAGCAGTACTTC.

The chain couples TRBV5-1 to TRBJ2-3; tentatively, D is TRBD2 (7 bases). There are 13 residues in the CDR3. CDR1 is SGHRS, CDR2 YFSETQ, per germline. Trimming took 6 bases from V and 10 from J, leaving 18 bases between them. In DNA form, the CDR3 reads TGCGCCAGCATGACATTAGGGGGGGAGGCGCAGTATTTT. This sequence encodes CASMTLGGEAQYF.

The V call is TRBV6-2 or TRBV6-3, the J call TRBJ1-2; D gene unclear. This CDR3 is 16 amino acids long. V was cut by 3 bases and J by 6 bases, with 20 bases left in between. Germline V gives CDR1 MNHEY, CDR2 SVGEGT. CDR3 in amino acids: CASSYPQRGVRDGYTF. The DNA for the CDR3 is TGTGCCAGCAGTTATCCCCAGCGCGGGGTTAGGGATGGCTACACCTTC.

V gene TRBV28 combines with J gene TRBJ1-5; the D gene is possibly TRBD1 (6 bases). This CDR3 has 13 residues. Germline CDR1 reads MDHEN; CDR2 reads SYDVKM. Trimming cost V 8 bases and J 4 bases, with 12 bases left between them. The CDR3 nucleotides read TGTGCCAGCCGTTACAGGGAAAATCAGCCCCAGCATTTT. Protein: CASRYRENQPQHF.

V usage is TRBV7-3 and J usage is TRBJ1-2; 8 bases fit TRBD1. There are 14 residues in the CDR3. Germline lookup yields CDR1 SGHTA and CDR2 FQGTGA. The ends lost 2 bases at V and 3 bases at J; junction bases unmatched: 2. CDR3 DNA: TGTGCCAGCAGCTTACAGGGGGCGGACTATGGCTACACCTTC. This sequence encodes CASSLQGADYGYTF.

This rearrangement joins TRBV4-3 to TRBJ1-1; 9 bases agree with TRBD1. The CDR3 loop spans 14 amino acids. Germline V gives CDR1 LGHNA, CDR2 YSLEER. The trim removed 3 bases at V and 10 bases at J, leaving 9 bases unmatched. The CDR3 here is CASSQAAGTGLAFF. DNA for the CDR3: TGCGCCAGCAGCCAGGCCGCCGGGACAGGGTTAGCTTTCTTT.